The present T cell receptor beta chain was sequenced within a study of neoadjuvant anti-PD-1 for oral cavity cancer. Study details: Patients without progression got a fourth dose around day 43.

Libraries were prepared by immunoSEQ multiplex PCR; TCRdb keeps only in-frame clonotypes and omits some of them. The profile shows 72,000 or so clones, 65% to 85% of them singletons. CDR3 length equals 13 residues. Germline CDR1 is SGHNT and CDR2 is YYREEE (reference sequence). Trimming pared 0 bases from V and 1 base from J, leaving 5 bases between. This clone came up once. V usage is TRBV5-4 and J usage is TRBJ2-7; D gene unclear. The source was PBMCs, collected before nivolumab (anti-PD-1) treatment. This sequence was found in a person between 35 and 79 years old with oral cavity squamous cell carcinoma. This CDR3 reads CASSLDRSYEQYF. Written as DNA, the CDR3 is TGTGCCAGCAGCTTGGACAGATCCTACGAGCAGTACTTC.